The clone carrying this T cell receptor beta chain was seen ten or more times. This sample was included in a study of identical twins. Healthy Caucasians supplied all donations. The CDR3 covers 16 residues. Looked up from germline, CDR1 is MRHNA and CDR2 is SNTAGT. V was pared by 2 bases and J by 7 bases, with 6 bases of the junction left unmatched. TCRdb reprocessed the 5' RACE reads via MiXCR and lists one record per CDR3 protein. Of 700,000 or so distinct CDR3 sequences listed, over 8.5% were seen once; the top ten hold roughly 0.97%. This sample also belongs to another study, concerning yellow fever vaccine responses in identical twins.

This sequence joins TRBV6-4 and TRBJ2-1, with 12 nucleotides matching TRBD1. The receptor comes from a woman aged 18-29 years in good health. Material: PBMCs. In DNA form, the CDR3 reads TGTGCCAGCAGTGACGCACCGGGACAGGGGGCAAATGAGCAGTTCTTC. Protein: CASSDAPGQGANEQFF.